The clone carrying this T cell receptor beta chain came up many times. Antigen: not known. TCRdb processed the multiplex PCR reads anew with MiXCR; each CDR3 protein has one entry. The sample yields under 85,000 distinct CDR3 sequences, roughly a fifth seen once. Samples came from axillary lymph nodes draining the breast cancer. This sample is part of a study of breast tumors, draining lymph nodes, adjacent tissues. Study outcomes and limitations: Luminal-like breast cancer showed significantly greater tumor-nontumor repertoire similarity than basal-like breast cancer did. Compared with lymph nodes, tumors were less diverse; compared with nontumor tissue, more.

Between the trimmed V and J ends, which lost 1 base and 0 bases, there was a span of 10 bases. The CDR3 runs 16 residues. Germline assignment: CDR1 LGHNT and CDR2 FRNRAP. This clonotype was sampled from a female donor with breast cancer. Some clones in this sample may be carry-over from other donors' samples. Sequenced input: axillary lymph node tissue. This chain connects TRBV12-5 to TRBJ2-1; possibly TRBD1 or TRBD2 for D (5 bases each). The CDR3 region has the DNA TGTGCTAGTGGTTTGGGACAGACTACCTCCTACAATGAGCAGTTCTTC. It is translated as CASGLGQTTSYNEQFF.